The 3 T cell receptor beta chains reported below all come from one sample, sequenced in a study of blood T cells in healthy people across ages. The authors ran a second PCR of roughly 6 to 11 cycles using a sample-barcoded 5' primer and a J-beta primer mix. TCRdb passed the 5' RACE reads through MiXCR, listing each CDR3 protein once. The table has about 540,000 distinct CDR3 sequences, 24% seen once. The same data also contributed to another study, on T cells of mothers and their children.

Sequences were obtained from blood. These receptors were taken from a boy between 5 and 17 years old in good health.

This clonotype was seen more than once but under ten times. The J gene is TRBJ2-1, the V gene TRBV10-3; D may correspond to TRBD1 or TRBD2 (5 bases each). The CDR3 consists of 14 residues. Germline V gene lookup returns CDR1 ENHRY and CDR2 SYGVKD. V lost 3 bases and J lost 2, with 8 bases in between. The DNA for the CDR3 is TGTGCCATCAGTGACGGGGCGGCCTACAATGAGCAGTTCTTC. Protein: CAISDGAAYNEQFF.

This clonotype was detected a few times. V is TRBV18 and J is TRBJ2-3; 9 nucleotides match TRBD2. CDR3 length: 15 amino acids. Trimming took 5 bases from V and 1 from J; bases not matched to a gene: 4. Germline V gene sequence: CDR1 KGHSH, CDR2 LQKENI. CDR3 sequence reads: CASSGLAGRTDTQYF. CDR3 nucleotide sequence: TGTGCCAGCTCAGGTCTAGCGGGGCGCACAGATACGCAGTATTTT.

This chain joins TRBV29-1 and TRBJ1-2; 9 nucleotides line up with TRBD1. In germline, CDR1 is SQVTM, CDR2 ANQGSEA. The CDR3 has 13 amino acids. The J segment lost 8 bases and the V segment lost 1 base, leaving 5 bases of the junction unmatched. CDR3 in amino acids: CSVEVTGGLGYTF. DNA for the CDR3: TGCAGCGTTGAAGTCACAGGGGGCTTGGGCTACACCTTC.